This T cell receptor (beta chain) comes out of a study of T cells after yellow fever vaccination (dated by TCRdb to about 2019). Describing the broader study: Libraries from fractions with low cell numbers were prepared with the SMART-Seq v4 Ultra Low Input RNA kit. Blood samples were taken at several timepoints before and after primary and secondary immunization, and bulk PBMC replicates and cell subsets were isolated. Two healthy male donors, one aged 18 to 29 and one aged 30 to 40 years, made up the cohort. To follow T-cell clones before and after primary and booster YFV17D yellow fever vaccination, bulk TCR alpha and beta repertoires were sequenced over time.

TCR cDNA was made using 5'RACE template switching, a step that added a universal primer site and unique molecular identifiers. Priming for cDNA synthesis came from both the TCR alpha and TCR beta constant segments. Two PCR steps were used to amplify libraries, with sample barcodes and sequencing adapters being added in the second step. Libraries were sequenced on Illumina HiSeq 2500 (2x100 bp) or NovaSeq (2x150 bp). In the original analysis: Reads were demultiplexed and collapsed into UMI consensus sequences with MIGEC, and V(D)J alignment was performed with MiXCR. Using edgeR on replicate PBMC samples, clonotypes were called vaccine-responding if FDR was below 0.01 and the log2 fold change was above 5 up to day 15. Each bulk clonotype received a CD4 or CD8 identity based on whether the sequenced CD4 or CD8 repertoire contained that clonotype at higher abundance. In TCRdb, the public reads were trimmed at Q25 with fastp and aligned with MiXCR, with productive beta chains retained. Duplicate CDR3 protein sequences are folded into a single record with the most common DNA and genes. These V and J calls rely on TCRdb rather than the paper's analysis. The sample table records hundreds of thousands of distinct CDR3 sequences; roughly 13% of these occur just once. The ten largest clones take up over 12% of the sample.

V is reduced by 0 bases and J by 1 base, leaving a spacing of 7 bases between them. From the germline V gene (reference sequence), CDR1 is LGHDT and CDR2 is YNNKEL. The CDR3 goes from the cysteine to the phenylalanine over 14 residues. Only the CDR3 part of the read is kept: 42 bases, read in frame from the first base. A note on this clonotype: Its antigen is not yet known. No base-level quality is on record; no much larger clone is a single base apart.

Per the publication, the treatment or condition label means: live attenuated yellow fever vaccine strain. At each blood-draw timepoint, two biological replicates of bulk PBMCs were obtained. PBMCs were isolated from peripheral blood using a standard Ficoll-Paque protocol. TriZol was used to extract RNA from bulk PBMCs, from CD4 and CD8 fractions, and from dextramer-positive and dextramer-negative fractions. Study-level results and caveats: After the booster, most of the clones that had expanded following primary vaccination were detected again (approximately 95% of CD4 and 80% to 90% of CD8), which suggests that memory was broadly maintained. Because the study included only a couple of donors, the extent to which the findings can be generalized is limited. Compared with the primary T-cell response, the secondary T-cell response was faster but weaker, reaching its peak on day 5 rather than on day 15. Computational filtering was required because FACS-sorted repertoires could contain abundant contaminating clonotypes from the bulk population. A small fraction of clonotypes appeared in both the CD4 and CD8 compartments, likely as a result of convergent recombination.

In this chain, TRBV3-1 is recombined with TRBJ2-7; the D gene lacks a confident call. Sample: PBMCs, taken on the day of the yellow fever booster vaccination. This TCR was sampled from a man in his thirties or forties who received the YFV17D yellow fever vaccine. In nucleotides, the sequence is TGTGCCAGCAGCCAAGAAGGGCGATCCTACGAGCAGTACTTC. Its translation reads: CASSQEGRSYEQYF.